These 13 T cell receptor beta chains share one sample of origin, sequenced in a study of cytomegalovirus exposure and HLA in healthy donors. The PCR had 60 Vbeta and 13 Jbeta primers. The table came from immunoSEQ multiplex PCR; TCRdb's copy has only in-frame clones and leaves some out. The table shows approximately 100,000 clones, with 76% occurring only once. The sample was PBMCs. The receptors were sampled from a woman aged 45 to 65 in good health and CMV-seropositive.

The chain's CDR3 is CASSWDSPRDTQYF. The CDR3 region has the DNA TGCGCCAGCAGCTGGGACAGCCCCAGGGATACGCAGTATTTT. V is TRBV5-1 and J is TRBJ2-3, with TRBD1 matching over 7 bases. There are 14 residues in the CDR3. V trimming: 3 bases; J trimming: 6 bases; junction bases outside the gene matches: 7. The germline gives CDR1 SGHRS, CDR2 YFSETQ.

V gene TRBV10-2 combines with J gene TRBJ2-7, with TRBD1 as a possible D gene (5 bases). Germline loops: CDR1 WSHSY, CDR2 SAAADI. This CDR3 contains 11 residues. V lost 7 bases, J lost 4 bases, and 8 bases lay in between. The CDR3, as DNA: TGCGCCAGCACAGGGAATTACGAGCAGTACTTC. It translates to CASTGNYEQYF.

This clone has only one observation. This chain connects TRBV6-1 to TRBJ1-6; 9 positions agree with TRBD1. The length of the CDR3 is 16 residues. Trimming cost V 1 base and J 5 bases; bases outside gene matches: 3. The germline V gene has CDR1 MNHNS and CDR2 SASEGT. The CDR3 spells CASSEGGDRDNSPLHF. The CDR3 nucleotides read TGTGCCAGCAGTGAAGGTGGGGACAGGGATAATTCACCCCTCCACTTT.

The chain employs TRBV7-2 and TRBJ1-4, with a tentative D call TRBD1 (5 bases). Between the trimmed V and J ends, which lost 2 bases and 1 base, there was a span of 17 bases. The CDR3 is 18 amino acids. Germline lookup yields CDR1 SGHTA and CDR2 FQGNSA. The CDR3 loop reads CASSLWKGGVGTNEKLFF. The CDR3 coding sequence is TGTGCCAGCAGCTTATGGAAGGGAGGGGTCGGAACTAATGAAAAACTGTTTTTT.

This clone has more than one count but fewer than ten. This chain uses TRBV10-3 with TRBJ2-7; 9 positions agree with TRBD1. Germline CDR1 reads ENHRY; CDR2 reads SYGVKD. The J segment lost 9 bases and the V segment lost 3 bases, leaving 12 bases of the junction unmatched. The CDR3 contains 15 residues. CDR3 residues: CAISDSGTGNDGQYF. CDR3 sequence (DNA): TGTGCCATCAGTGACTCCGGGACAGGGAATGATGGGCAGTACTTC.

The J gene is TRBJ1-5, the V gene TRBV27; maybe TRBD1 (6 bases). This CDR3 has 15 residues. Germline V lookup: CDR1 MNHEY, CDR2 SMNVEV (reference sequence). Trimming took off 5 bases at V and 0 bases at J, with 11 bases between the two ends. Written as DNA, the CDR3 is TGTGCCAGCAGTCTCAGGGGCGTTAGCAATCAGCCCCAGCATTTT. It is translated as CASSLRGVSNQPQHF.

As concerns this clone: A read error may produce the germline difference seen at one junction end. The chain couples TRBV2 to TRBJ2-4, with D perhaps matching TRBD1 (5 bases). There are 15 residues in the CDR3. Germline CDR1 and CDR2: SNHLY and FYNNEI. The CDR3 is CASTLEQVAKNSQYF. CDR3 nucleotides: TGTGCCAGCACCCTTGAACAGGTAGCCAAAAACAGTCAGTACTTC.

In this sample, this clone turned up once. This chain joins TRBV29-1 and TRBJ2-3; TRBD2 matches 7 bases. The CDR3 covers 14 residues. Germline CDR1 SQVTM, CDR2 ANQGSEA. The trim removed 7 bases at V and 4 bases at J, leaving 11 bases unmatched. The CDR3 reads CSAVGGSGADTQYF. The DNA of the CDR3 is TGCAGCGCTGTCGGCGGGAGCGGCGCAGATACGCAGTATTTT.

The V call is TRBV2, the J call TRBJ1-2; 9 bases are a match to TRBD1. After removal of 2 bases from V and 8 bases from J, the junction contained 6 bases not matched to a gene. The CDR3 extends over 14 amino acids. Germline CDR1 is SNHLY and CDR2 is FYNNEI. CDR3 in DNA: TGTGCCAGCAGTGAACGGGACAGGGTAGGGGGCTACACCTTC. Translated, it gives CASSERDRVGGYTF.

This clone turned up a few times. The chain carries TRBV6-5 and TRBJ2-5, with D possibly being TRBD2 (5 bases). The V gene's germline CDR1 is MNHEY and CDR2 SVGAGI. The CDR3 covers 15 residues. V was cut by 0 bases and J by 5 bases, with 13 bases left in between. As DNA, the CDR3 is TGTGCCAGCAGTTACTCCCTTCTAGCTGGGGAGACCCAGTACTTC. Amino acids: CASSYSLLAGETQYF.

The genes are TRBV5-1 and TRBJ2-1, with a possible D match to TRBD1 (5 bases). The V gene's germline CDR1 is SGHRS and CDR2 YFSETQ. The CDR3 sequence is 16 residues long. Trimming left V 0 bases short and J 3 bases short, with 13 bases between. The CDR3 sequence: CASSLASGPSYNEQFF. The DNA for the CDR3 is TGCGCCAGCAGCTTGGCCTCAGGGCCTAGCTACAATGAGCAGTTCTTC.

The rearrangement uses TRBV6-5 and TRBJ2-7, with 8 bases matching TRBD2. Germline V CDR1 and CDR2: MNHEY, SVGAGI. CDR3 length: 16 residues. With 0 bases clipped from V and 4 bases from J, the junction kept 8 bases outside the gene matches. CDR3 coding DNA: TGTGCCAGCAGTTACTCGATCCCAGCGGGAGAATACGAGCAGTACTTC. Protein product: CASSYSIPAGEYEQYF.

The chain employs TRBV19 and TRBJ1-1; weak D call: TRBD1 (6 bases). This CDR3 is 16 amino acids long. The germline V gene encodes CDR1 LNHDA and CDR2 SQIVND (reference sequence). Trimming cost V 5 bases and J 2 bases, with 18 bases left between them. The CDR3 sequence: CASSSPYRVVNTEAFF. The CDR3 DNA reads as TGTGCCAGTAGTTCACCCTACAGGGTTGTAAACACTGAAGCTTTCTTT.